This T cell receptor (beta chain) comes out of a study of blood T cells in healthy people across ages. At the level of the study: Template switching picked up about one barcoded beta molecule for each two T cells.

Germline V gene lookup returns CDR1 DFQATT and CDR2 SNEGSKA (reference sequence). The CDR3 spans 13 residues. Broader study findings: Per million T cells, TCR beta diversity dropped roughly linearly as age increased. Both naive CD4+ cell counts and diversity were greater in long-lived donors than in aged donors. Any conclusive comparison of naive versus antigen-experienced cells was prevented by using unsorted PBMCs.

Primed by a sample-barcoded 5' primer and a J-beta primer mix, a second PCR proceeded for 7 to 11 cycles. TCRdb processed the 5' RACE reads anew with MiXCR; each CDR3 protein has one entry. In the table there are around 1.5 million distinct CDR3 sequences, approximately 59% of which are singletons. This clonotype came up once. The antigen is unknown. This sequence joins TRBV20-1 and TRBJ2-1; 13 bases are a match to TRBD2. The sample taken for sequencing was blood. The TCR sequence derives from a man between 18 and 29 years old in good health. CDR3 sequence: CSETSGRHNEQFF. The CDR3 bases are TGCAGCGAGACTAGCGGGAGGCACAATGAGCAGTTCTTC.